This TCR beta chain is drawn from a study of beta chain features in type 1 diabetes. As to this clone: The antigen is undetermined.

Of the isolated RNA, all was reverse transcribed, and so the sequenced material was expressed TCRB transcripts. Here immunoSEQ multiplex PCR was the method, and the copy in TCRdb shows in-frame clones only, minus some. This sample has 500,000 to 700,000 clones; about 14% occur once, and the top ten carry approximately 0.087%. Germline CDR1 reads SGHRS; CDR2 reads YFSETQ. This CDR3 region has 14 residues. V shed 4 bases and J 5 bases; nucleotides not matched to a gene: 6. Overall study findings and caveats: More deletions and fewer insertions at VDJ junctions were seen in type 1 diabetes patients.

The authors sorted CD4+ naive, central memory, regulatory and stem cell-like memory cells via CD45RO/CCR7/CD25/CD127/CD95/CD27. The rearrangement uses TRBV5-1 and TRBJ2-7, with 10 bases fitting TRBD1. Material: naive CD4+ T cells from blood. The receptor was isolated from a man between 18 and 29 years old in good health. CDR3 in DNA: TGCGCCAGCAGCGGTCGACAGGGGGCCGACGAGCAGTACTTC. As protein: CASSGRQGADEQYF.